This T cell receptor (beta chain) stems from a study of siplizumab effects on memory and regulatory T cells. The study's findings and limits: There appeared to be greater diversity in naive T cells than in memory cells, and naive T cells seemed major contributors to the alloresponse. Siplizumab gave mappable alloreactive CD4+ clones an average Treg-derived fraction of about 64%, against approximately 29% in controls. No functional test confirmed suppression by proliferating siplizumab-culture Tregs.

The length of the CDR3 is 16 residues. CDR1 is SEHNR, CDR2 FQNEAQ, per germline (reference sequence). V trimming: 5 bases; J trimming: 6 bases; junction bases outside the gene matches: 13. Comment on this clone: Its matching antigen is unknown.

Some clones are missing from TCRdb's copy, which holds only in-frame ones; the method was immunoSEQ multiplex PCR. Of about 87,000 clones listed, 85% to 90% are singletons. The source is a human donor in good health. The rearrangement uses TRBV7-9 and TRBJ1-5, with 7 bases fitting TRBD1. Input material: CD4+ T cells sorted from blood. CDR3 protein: CASSVLGQFQCQPQHF. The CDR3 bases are TGTGCCAGCAGCGTTCTGGGACAGTTCCAATGTCAGCCCCAGCATTTT.